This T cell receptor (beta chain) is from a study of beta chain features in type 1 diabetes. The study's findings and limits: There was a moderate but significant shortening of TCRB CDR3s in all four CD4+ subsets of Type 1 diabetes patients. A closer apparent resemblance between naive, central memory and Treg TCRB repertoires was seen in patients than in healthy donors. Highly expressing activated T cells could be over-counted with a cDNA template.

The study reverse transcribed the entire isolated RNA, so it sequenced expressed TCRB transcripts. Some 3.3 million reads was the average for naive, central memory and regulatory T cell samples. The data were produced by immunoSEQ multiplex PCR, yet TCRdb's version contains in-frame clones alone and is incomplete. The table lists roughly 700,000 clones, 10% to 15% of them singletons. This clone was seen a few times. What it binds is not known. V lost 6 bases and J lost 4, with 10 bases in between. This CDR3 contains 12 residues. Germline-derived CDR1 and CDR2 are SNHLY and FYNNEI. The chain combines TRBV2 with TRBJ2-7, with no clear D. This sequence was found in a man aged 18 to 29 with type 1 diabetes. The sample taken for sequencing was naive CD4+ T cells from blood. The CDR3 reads CASRETDYEQYF. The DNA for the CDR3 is TGTGCCAGCAGAGAGACTGATTACGAGCAGTACTTC.